This is a list of T cell receptor beta chains from one sample in a study of cytomegalovirus exposure and HLA in healthy donors. The protocol was immunoSEQ multiplex PCR, while the TCRdb copy is restricted to in-frame clones and leaves out a portion. The table includes about 87,000 clones, roughly 70% detected once. Input material: PBMCs. The source is a man younger than 45 in good health and CMV-seropositive. The CDR3 runs from the conserved cysteine through the conserved F or W. A D gene is named only where the DNA matches it firmly. Only part of the rows carry a size: once, few, many, or a class if the clone is expanded.

clone_size	j_call	d_call	v_call	cdr3_nt	cdr3_aa
.	TRBJ2-1	.	TRBV19	TGTGCCAGTAGTGGATCGACAGTAGGGAATGAGCAGTTCTTC	CASSGSTVGNEQFF
.	TRBJ2-4	.	TRBV27	TGTGCCAGCAGTTTAGGACCTATCGGGGGCATTCAGTACTTC	CASSLGPIGGIQYF
.	TRBJ1-1	TRBD1	TRBV2	TGTGCCAGCAGGCGGACAGGGGGCCTAATCTTT	CASRRTGGLIF
.	TRBJ2-3	.	TRBV7-7	TGTGCCAGCAGCTTGGGACAAGCTACAGATACGCAGTATTTT	CASSLGQATDTQYF
once	TRBJ2-1	TRBD2	TRBV30	TGTGCCTGGAGTGTAGGGTTTGGGGAGGGCAATGAGCAGTTCTTC	CAWSVGFGEGNEQFF
few	TRBJ2-6	.	TRBV29-1	TGCAGCGCCACCCCGAGAAAAATCAGGGATGAAGGGGCTTACTCTGGGGCCAACGTCCTGACTTTC	CSATPRKIRDEGAYSGANVLTF
.	TRBJ2-7	.	TRBV4-2	TGTGCCAGCAGCCAAGATCGGGGCTACGAGCAGTACTTC	CASSQDRGYEQYF
.	TRBJ1-1	TRBD1	TRBV9	TGTGCCAGCAGCGCGCGAACAGGACAGGGCGGTTTTGACACTGAAGCTTTCTTT	CASSARTGQGGFDTEAFF
.	TRBJ2-3	TRBD2	TRBV7-3	TGTGCCAGCAGCCTTACCGGGACTAGCGGTGCGGATACGCAGTATTTT	CASSLTGTSGADTQYF
.	TRBJ2-5	TRBD1	TRBV5-5	TGTGCCAGCAGCCTAAGGGGGCAGGAAGAGACCCAGTACTTC	CASSLRGQEETQYF
.	TRBJ1-2	.	TRBV2	TGTGCCAGCAGTCCCAGGGAAGACGGCTACACCTTC	CASSPREDGYTF
.	TRBJ2-7	.	TRBV5-1	TGCGCCAGCAGCTTGGACGGCTCCTACGAGCAGTACTTC	CASSLDGSYEQYF
.	TRBJ1-4	.	TRBV6-5	TGTGCCAGCAGTTACTTAGCGTTGGATGAAAAACTGTTTTTT	CASSYLALDEKLFF
few	TRBJ2-2	.	TRBV5-4	TGTGCCAGCAGCCCGTCGACTAGGTACACCGGGGAGCTGTTTTTT	CASSPSTRYTGELFF
few	TRBJ1-1	.	TRBV28	TGTGCCAGCAGTTTAACTCCACAGGGACGGGGTGAAGCTTTCTTT	CASSLTPQGRGEAFF
.	TRBJ2-2	TRBD2	TRBV9	TGTGCCAGCACCACCGGGGGGGGCAACACCGGGGAGCTGTTTTTT	CASTTGGGNTGELFF
.	TRBJ1-1	.	TRBV2	TGTGCCAGCAGTGAAGCGTGGGCGAACACTGAAGCTTTCTTT	CASSEAWANTEAFF
.	TRBJ2-1	TRBD2	TRBV5-4	TGTGCCAGCATAGCGGGGGGGCCGGGGGCCTACAATGAGCAGTTCTTC	CASIAGGPGAYNEQFF
.	TRBJ1-4	TRBD1	TRBV27	TGTGCCAGCTCCAGAGGGACAGGGGAGACAACTAATGAAAAACTGTTTTTT	CASSRGTGETTNEKLFF
.	TRBJ2-5	.	TRBV19	TGTGCCAGTAGTATAGTTCGAGGGGAGACCCAGTACTTC	CASSIVRGETQYF
.	TRBJ1-2	TRBD1	TRBV6-5	TGTGCCAGCATTGGGACAGGTTATGGCTACACCTTC	CASIGTGYGYTF
.	TRBJ2-5	TRBD1	TRBV5-1	TGCGCCAGCAGTCCCGGGACAGAAGAGACCCAGTACTTC	CASSPGTEETQYF
.	TRBJ1-1	.	TRBV4-1	TGCGCCAGCAGCCAGGCAACTGAAGCTTTCTTT	CASSQATEAFF
.	TRBJ1-6	.	TRBV6-1	TGTGCCAGCAGGGTACTTCGGGATTCACCCCTCCACTTT	CASRVLRDSPLHF
.	TRBJ2-1	.	TRBV9	TGTGCCAGCAGCGTAGAGGGGTACAATGAGCAGTTCTTC	CASSVEGYNEQFF
.	TRBJ2-1	.	TRBV9	TGTGCCAGCAGCGCGCAGGGGATCTACAATGAGCAGTTCTTC	CASSAQGIYNEQFF
.	TRBJ1-6	TRBD1	TRBV25-1	TGTGCCAGCAGTGCCACAGGGGGGACTTCACCCCTCCACTTT	CASSATGGTSPLHF
.	TRBJ2-2	TRBD1	TRBV5-4	TGTGCCAGCAGCTTGATGACAGGGGGAGATACCGGGGAGCTGTTTTTT	CASSLMTGGDTGELFF
.	TRBJ1-5	TRBD1	TRBV27	TGTGCCAGCAGTCGGACAGGGGGAGGTAATCAGCCCCAGCATTTT	CASSRTGGGNQPQHF
.	TRBJ2-1	.	TRBV14	TGTGCCAGCAGCCAAGGAGGGAGGAACAATGAGCAGTTCTTC	CASSQGGRNNEQFF
.	TRBJ2-7	TRBD2	TRBV6-5	TGTGCCAGCAGTTTGGGACTAGCGCCCACCTACGAGCAGTACTTC	CASSLGLAPTYEQYF